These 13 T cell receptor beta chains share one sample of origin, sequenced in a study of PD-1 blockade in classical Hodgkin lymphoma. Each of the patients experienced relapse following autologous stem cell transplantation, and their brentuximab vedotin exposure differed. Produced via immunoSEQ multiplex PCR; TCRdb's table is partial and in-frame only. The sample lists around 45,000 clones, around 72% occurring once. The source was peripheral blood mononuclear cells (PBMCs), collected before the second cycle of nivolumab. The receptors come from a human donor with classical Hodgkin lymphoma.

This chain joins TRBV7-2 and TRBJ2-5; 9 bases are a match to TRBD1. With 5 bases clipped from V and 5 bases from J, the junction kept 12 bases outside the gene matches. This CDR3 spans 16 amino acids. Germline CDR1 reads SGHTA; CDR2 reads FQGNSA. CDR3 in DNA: TGTGCCAGCAGCCTAGGGGGGACAGGGAGGCGGGAGACCCAGTACTTC. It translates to CASSLGGTGRRETQYF.

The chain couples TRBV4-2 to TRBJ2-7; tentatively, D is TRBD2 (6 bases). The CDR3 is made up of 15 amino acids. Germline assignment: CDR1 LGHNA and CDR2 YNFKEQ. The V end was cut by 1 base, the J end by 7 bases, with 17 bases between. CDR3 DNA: TGTGCCAGCAGCCAAGGACCGGGCTACGCGGGGGAGCAGTACTTC. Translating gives CASSQGPGYAGEQYF.

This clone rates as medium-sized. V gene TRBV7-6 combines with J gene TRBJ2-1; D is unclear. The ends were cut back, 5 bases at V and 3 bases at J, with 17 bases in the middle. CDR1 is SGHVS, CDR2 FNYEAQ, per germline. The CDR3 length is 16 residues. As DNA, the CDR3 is TGTGCCAGCAGCGCCTCGGGCGGAACAATCTACAATGAGCAGTTCTTC. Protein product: CASSASGGTIYNEQFF.

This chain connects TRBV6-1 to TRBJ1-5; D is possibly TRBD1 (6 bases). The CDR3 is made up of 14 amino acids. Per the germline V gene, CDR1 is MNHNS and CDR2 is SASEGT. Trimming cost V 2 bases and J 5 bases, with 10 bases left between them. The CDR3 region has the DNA TGTGCCAGCAGTGAATCAGGGGTCGATCAGCCCCAGCATTTT. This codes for CASSESGVDQPQHF.

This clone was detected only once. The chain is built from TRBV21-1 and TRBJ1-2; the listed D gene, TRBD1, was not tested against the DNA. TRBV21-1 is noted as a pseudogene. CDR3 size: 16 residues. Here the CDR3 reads CASSPTGVHPMSGYTF. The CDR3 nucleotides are TGTGCCAGCAGCCCTACAGGGGTCCACCCTATGAGCGGCTACACCTTC.

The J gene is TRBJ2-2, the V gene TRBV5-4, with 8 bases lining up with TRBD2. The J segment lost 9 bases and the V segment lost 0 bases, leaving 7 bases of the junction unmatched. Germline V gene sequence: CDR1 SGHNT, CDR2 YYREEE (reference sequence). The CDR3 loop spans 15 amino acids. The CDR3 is CASSLEGLGRWELFF. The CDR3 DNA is TGTGCCAGCAGCTTGGAGGGACTAGGGCGTTGGGAGCTGTTTTTT.

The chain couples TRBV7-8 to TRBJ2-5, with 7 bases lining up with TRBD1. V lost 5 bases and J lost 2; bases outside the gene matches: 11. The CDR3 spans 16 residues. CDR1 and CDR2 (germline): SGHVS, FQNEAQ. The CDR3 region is CASSPIYRGQQETQYF. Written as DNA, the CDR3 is TGTGCCAGCAGCCCGATCTACCGGGGACAGCAAGAGACCCAGTACTTC.

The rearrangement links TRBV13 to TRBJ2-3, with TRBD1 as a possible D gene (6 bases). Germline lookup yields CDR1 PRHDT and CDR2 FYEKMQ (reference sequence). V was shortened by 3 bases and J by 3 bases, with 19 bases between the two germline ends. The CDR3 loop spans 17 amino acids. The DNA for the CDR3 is TGTGCCAGCAGCTTCAGGGGTGACGGGGCCCCGACAGATACGCAGTATTTT. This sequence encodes CASSFRGDGAPTDTQYF.

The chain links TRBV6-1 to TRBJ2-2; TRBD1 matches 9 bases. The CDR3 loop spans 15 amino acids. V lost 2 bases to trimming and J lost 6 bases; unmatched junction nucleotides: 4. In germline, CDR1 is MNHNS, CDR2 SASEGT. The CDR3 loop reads CASSERGQGAGELFF. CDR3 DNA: TGTGCCAGCAGTGAAAGGGGACAGGGAGCCGGGGAGCTGTTTTTT.

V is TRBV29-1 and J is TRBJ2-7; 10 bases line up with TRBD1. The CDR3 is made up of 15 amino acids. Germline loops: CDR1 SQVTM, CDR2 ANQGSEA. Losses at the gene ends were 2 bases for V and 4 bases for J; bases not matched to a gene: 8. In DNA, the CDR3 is TGCAGCGTTGAATATGCGGGACAGGGGATATACGAGCAGTACTTC. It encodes CSVEYAGQGIYEQYF.

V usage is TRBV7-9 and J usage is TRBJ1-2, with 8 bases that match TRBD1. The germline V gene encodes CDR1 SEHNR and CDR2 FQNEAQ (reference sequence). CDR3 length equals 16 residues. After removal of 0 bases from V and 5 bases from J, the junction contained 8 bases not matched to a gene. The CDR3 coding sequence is TGTGCCAGCAGCTTAGCGGAAGACAGGGGACTATATGGCTACACCTTC. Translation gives CASSLAEDRGLYGYTF.

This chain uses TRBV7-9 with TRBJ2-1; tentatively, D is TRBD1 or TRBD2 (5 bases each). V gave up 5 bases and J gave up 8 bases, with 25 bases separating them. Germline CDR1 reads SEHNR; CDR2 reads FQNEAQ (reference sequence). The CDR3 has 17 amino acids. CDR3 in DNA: TGTGCCAGCAGCCCACCCTGGGGGAGCCTTGTTCGGGATGAGCAGTTCTTC. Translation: CASSPPWGSLVRDEQFF.

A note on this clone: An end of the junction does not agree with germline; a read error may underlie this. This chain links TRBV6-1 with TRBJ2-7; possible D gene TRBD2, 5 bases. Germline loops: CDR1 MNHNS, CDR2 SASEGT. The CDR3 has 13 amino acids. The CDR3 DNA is TGTGCCATCAGTAGGGAGACCTCCTACGAGCAGTACTTC. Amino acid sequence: CAISRETSYEQYF.